This record looks at one T cell receptor beta chain sequence and its context. These data come from a study of OX40 agonist ivuxolimab in advanced cancers. As for the study in general: Intravenous ivuxolimab at 0.01 to 10 mg/kg was given to patients every 2 weeks.

Using immunoSEQ multiplex PCR, the repertoire was profiled, and TCRdb retains in-frame clones only, with some absent. The data show roughly 76,000 clones, roughly 87% seen once. CDR3 length equals 21 residues. Germline CDR1 SGHVS, CDR2 FQNEAQ. Trimming stripped 2 bases from V and 1 base from J, with 29 bases between. The origin of this receptor is an adult with an advanced solid tumor such as melanoma, head and neck, liver or kidney cancer. Material: CD4+ or CD8+ T cells sorted from blood, obtained in a trial of the OX40 agonist ivuxolimab. This chain connects TRBV7-8 to TRBJ1-1; maybe TRBD1 (6 bases). CDR3 amino acids: CASSLNRAREKSIGRNTEAFF. CDR3 bases: TGTGCCAGCAGCTTAAACAGGGCCAGGGAGAAGAGTATCGGTCGGAACACTGAAGCTTTCTTT.